A selection of T cell receptor beta chains follows, all from one sample in a study of Graves' ophthalmopathy and Graves' hyperthyroidism. TCRdb reprocessed the multiplex PCR reads via MiXCR and lists one record per CDR3 protein. In the table there are some 160,000 distinct CDR3 sequences, approximately 40% of which are singletons. The sequenced sample consisted of peripheral blood. The receptors shown here come from a man in his thirties or forties with Graves' ophthalmopathy. Each CDR3 is given without its conserved first and last residue.

j_call v_call cdr3_aa
TRBJ2-5 TRBV20-1 SAGTSGTSGWGSQY
TRBJ2-7 TRBV12-5 ASGLVDRSPPPYEQY
TRBJ2-7 TRBV20-1 SVRIGPGKQY
TRBJ1-1 TRBV6-2/TRBV6-3 ASSYQGRIEAF
TRBJ1-5 TRBV30 AWSPGVNQPQH
TRBJ1-2 TRBV27 ASSFQGSFDGYT
TRBJ2-7 TRBV6-1 ASSGRTSRKPYEQY
TRBJ1-2 TRBV24-1 AAAPGQGAGGYT
TRBJ1-1 TRBV24-1 ATSDQVNTEAF
TRBJ1-1 TRBV30 AWSVGILNTEAF
TRBJ1-3 TRBV6-5 ASSYSGIRNTIY
TRBJ2-5 TRBV11-3 ASSLESRETQY
TRBJ2-5 TRBV28 ASSYPGQGARETQY
TRBJ2-7 TRBV29-1 SVTRPGTGTYEQY
TRBJ2-2 TRBV27 ASSLAVGGELF
TRBJ1-1 TRBV6-1 ASIDGRGGRTGTEAF
TRBJ2-2 TRBV6-5 ASSYSGGGTGELF
TRBJ2-5 TRBV2 ASKLAGIETQY
TRBJ2-5 TRBV28 ASTSARGERKTQY
TRBJ2-7 TRBV12-3/TRBV12-4 ASSLGDRRNEQY
TRBJ1-5 TRBV29-1 SVEDDREGQPQH
TRBJ2-5 TRBV6-1 ASHGTQAGEETQY
TRBJ2-5 TRBV19 ASSRAQTTSGETQY
TRBJ2-7 TRBV6-2/TRBV6-3 ASSSASGRTPYEQY
TRBJ2-7 TRBV5-1 ASSPHGTSGSNEQY
TRBJ1-2 TRBV7-2 ASSPGSYGYT
TRBJ1-6 TRBV7-2 ASSFEYSPLH
TRBJ2-2 TRBV24-1 ATRKEVVGELF
TRBJ2-2 TRBV7-3 ASSSDRGAGELF
TRBJ1-3 TRBV6-1 ASSPGQYSGNTIY
TRBJ2-7 TRBV7-9 ASSFLERYEQY
TRBJ2-2 TRBV30 AWSRSGWNTGELF
TRBJ2-5 TRBV28 ASIPRGRRTQY
TRBJ2-1 TRBV12-3/TRBV12-4 ASSFTNEQF
TRBJ1-1 TRBV27 ASSRNQGNTEAF
TRBJ1-1 TRBV11-2 ASSSAGTVNTEAF
TRBJ2-7 TRBV6-2/TRBV6-3 ASSYGLGGSSYEQY
TRBJ1-2 TRBV7-2 ASTMGQAYGYT
TRBJ2-7 TRBV28 ASSFPTPAGVHEQY
TRBJ2-5 TRBV28 ASSFLAGGPETQY
TRBJ1-1 TRBV24-1 ATSDPTLGPEAF
TRBJ2-5 TRBV19 ASRSSGGGQETQY
TRBJ2-5 TRBV12-3/TRBV12-4 ASSPGLAGDQY
TRBJ2-7 TRBV6-1 ASSRPTGAREQY
TRBJ2-7 TRBV4-1 ASSQSRGSSYEQY
TRBJ1-1 TRBV2 ASSSTGGWAF
TRBJ2-7 TRBV6-8 ASSQGTPGHEQY
TRBJ1-3 TRBV12-3/TRBV12-4 ASRPNQDRKKRGNTIY
TRBJ2-7 TRBV6-2/TRBV6-3 ASSWGPREQY
TRBJ2-5 TRBV20-1 SALIRGLLETQY
TRBJ2-7 TRBV6-2/TRBV6-3 ASRRDRGIYEQY
TRBJ2-7 TRBV12-3/TRBV12-4 ASRGLGTNYEQY
TRBJ2-2 TRBV27 ASKVTRVTGELF
TRBJ2-7 TRBV14 ASSQDPGISSYEQY
TRBJ2-2 TRBV24-1 ATRDRASTGELF